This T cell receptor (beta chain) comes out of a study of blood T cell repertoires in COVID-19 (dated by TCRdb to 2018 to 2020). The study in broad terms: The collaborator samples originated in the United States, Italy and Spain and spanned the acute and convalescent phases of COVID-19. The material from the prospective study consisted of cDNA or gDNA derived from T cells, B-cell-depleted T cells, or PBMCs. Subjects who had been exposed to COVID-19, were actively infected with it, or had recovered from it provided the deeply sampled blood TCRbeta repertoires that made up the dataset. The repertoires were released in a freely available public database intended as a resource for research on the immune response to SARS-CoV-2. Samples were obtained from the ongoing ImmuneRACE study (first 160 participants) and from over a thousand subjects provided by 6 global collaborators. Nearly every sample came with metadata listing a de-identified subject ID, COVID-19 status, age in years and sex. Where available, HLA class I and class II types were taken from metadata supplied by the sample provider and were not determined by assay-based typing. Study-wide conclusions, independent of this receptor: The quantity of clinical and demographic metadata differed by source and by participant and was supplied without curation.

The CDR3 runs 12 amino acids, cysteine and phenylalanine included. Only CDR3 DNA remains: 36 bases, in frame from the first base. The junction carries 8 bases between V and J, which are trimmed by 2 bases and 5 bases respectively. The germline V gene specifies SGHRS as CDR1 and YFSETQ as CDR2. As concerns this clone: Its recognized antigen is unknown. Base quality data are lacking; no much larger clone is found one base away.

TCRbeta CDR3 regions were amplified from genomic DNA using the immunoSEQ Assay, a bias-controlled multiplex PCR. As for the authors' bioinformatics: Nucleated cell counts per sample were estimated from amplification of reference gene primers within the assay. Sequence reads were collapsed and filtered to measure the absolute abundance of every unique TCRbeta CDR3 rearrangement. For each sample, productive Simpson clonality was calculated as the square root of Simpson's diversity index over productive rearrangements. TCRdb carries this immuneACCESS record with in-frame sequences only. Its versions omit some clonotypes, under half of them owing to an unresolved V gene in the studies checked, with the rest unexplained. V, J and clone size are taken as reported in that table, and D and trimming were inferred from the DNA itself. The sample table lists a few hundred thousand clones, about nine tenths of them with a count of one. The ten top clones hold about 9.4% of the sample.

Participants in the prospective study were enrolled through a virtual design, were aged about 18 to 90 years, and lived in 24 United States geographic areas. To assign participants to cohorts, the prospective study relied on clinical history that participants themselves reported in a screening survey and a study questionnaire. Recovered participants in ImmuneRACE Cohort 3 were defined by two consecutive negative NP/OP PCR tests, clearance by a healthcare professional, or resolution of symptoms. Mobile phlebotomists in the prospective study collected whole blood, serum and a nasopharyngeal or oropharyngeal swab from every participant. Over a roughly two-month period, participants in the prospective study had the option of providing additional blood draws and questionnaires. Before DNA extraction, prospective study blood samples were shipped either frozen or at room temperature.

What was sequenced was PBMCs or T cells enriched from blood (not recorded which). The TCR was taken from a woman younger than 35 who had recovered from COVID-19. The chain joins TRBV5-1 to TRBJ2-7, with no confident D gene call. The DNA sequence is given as TGCGCCAGCAGCTTTTCCAGCGACGAGCAGTACTTC. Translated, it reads CASSFSSDEQYF.